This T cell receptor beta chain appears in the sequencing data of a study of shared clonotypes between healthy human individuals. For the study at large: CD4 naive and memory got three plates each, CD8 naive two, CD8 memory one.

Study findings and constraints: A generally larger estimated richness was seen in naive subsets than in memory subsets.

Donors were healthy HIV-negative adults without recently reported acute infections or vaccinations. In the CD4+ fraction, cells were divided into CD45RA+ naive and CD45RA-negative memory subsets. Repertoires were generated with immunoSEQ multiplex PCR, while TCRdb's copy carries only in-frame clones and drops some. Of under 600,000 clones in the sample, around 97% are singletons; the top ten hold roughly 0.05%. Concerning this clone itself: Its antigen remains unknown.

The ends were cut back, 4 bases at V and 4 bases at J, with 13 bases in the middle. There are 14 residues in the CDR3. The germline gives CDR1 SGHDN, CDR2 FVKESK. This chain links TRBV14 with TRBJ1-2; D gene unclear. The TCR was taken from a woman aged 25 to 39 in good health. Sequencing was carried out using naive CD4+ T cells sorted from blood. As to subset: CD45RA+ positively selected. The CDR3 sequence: CASSPWSAGYGYTF. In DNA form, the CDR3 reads TGTGCCAGCAGCCCCTGGTCGGCGGGCTATGGCTACACCTTC.